This T cell receptor (beta chain) was sequenced during a study of blood T cell repertoires in COVID-19. For the study at large: Acute and convalescent COVID-19 specimens originated in the United States, Italy and Spain. From T cells, B-cell-depleted T cells, or PBMCs came the material, which was cDNA or gDNA.

As originally analysed: Nucleated cell number was recorded as an estimate derived from reference gene primer amplification. The repertoire was sequenced with immunoSEQ multiplex PCR; TCRdb's copy has only in-frame clones and lacks some. D and trimming come from the DNA, and the V and J calls and clone size come from that table. The sample lists about 480,000 clones, roughly nine tenths occurring once. Patients of the Seattle cohort, enrolled during active infection, were followed longitudinally. Germline CDR1 reads SGHRS; CDR2 reads YFSETQ. CDR3 size: 16 residues. V shed 0 bases, J shed 4 bases, and the junction held 6 bases outside the gene matches.

The V and J genes are TRBV5-1 and TRBJ2-1, with 8 bases aligning to TRBD2. This sequence originates from a man younger than 35 with COVID-19, enrolled during active disease. The source material was peripheral blood. The CDR3 DNA sequence: TGCGCCAGCAGCTTGGGCGCGGGGGGCCAGTACAATGAGCAGTTCTTC. The encoded protein is CASSLGAGGQYNEQFF.